One and the same sample provided the 12 T cell receptor beta chains below, sequenced in a study of cytomegalovirus exposure and HLA in healthy donors. PCR primers comprised 60 Vbeta and 13 Jbeta primers. Clones were read by immunoSEQ multiplex PCR, and TCRdb kept only the in-frame ones, dropping some. The table has fewer than 200,000 clones, approximately 77% seen once. Material for sequencing was PBMCs. Receptor source: a man aged 30-40 years in good health and CMV-seropositive.

CDR3 protein: CASSPREDGEAFF. In DNA, the CDR3 is TGTGCCAGCAGCCCCCGGGAGGACGGTGAAGCTTTCTTT. J is TRBJ1-1 and V is TRBV7-3; D call uncertain. Trimming shortened V by 5 bases and J by 7 bases, and 14 bases separated the two germline ends. The CDR3 runs 13 residues. Germline V lookup: CDR1 SGHTA, CDR2 FQGTGA.

This clone has only a few counts. This rearrangement joins TRBV4-1 to TRBJ2-6, with 9 bases fitting TRBD1. This CDR3 has 19 amino acids. Germline CDR1 is MGHRA and CDR2 is YSYEKL. The V and J ends lost 2 bases and 1 base, in that order; junction bases with no gene match: 9. The CDR3: CASSQSSGTGSSGANVLTF. The CDR3 nucleotides read TGCGCCAGCAGCCAATCGTCCGGGACAGGGTCGTCTGGGGCCAACGTCCTGACTTTC.

This clone was seen once. The V call is TRBV2, the J call TRBJ2-5, with D perhaps matching TRBD1 (5 bases). CDR3 length: 13 amino acids. V lost 7 bases to trimming and J lost 11 bases, with 20 bases between them. Germline V CDR1 and CDR2: SNHLY, FYNNEI. The CDR3 is CASMGRAVLEQYF. The CDR3 coding sequence is TGTGCCAGCATGGGCAGGGCTGTCTTAGAGCAGTACTTC. The full variable domain, its missing parts supplied by reference TRBV2 and TRBJ2-5, is EPEVTQTPSHQVTQMGQEVILRCVPISNHLYFYWYRQILGQKVEFLVSFYNNEISEKSEIFDDQFSVERPDGSNFTLKIRSTKLEDSAMYFCASMGRAVLEQYFGPGTRLLVL.

The rearrangement uses TRBV27 and TRBJ1-1, with D hard to call. Trimming removed 2 bases from V and 2 bases from J, with 6 bases in between. The CDR3 runs 13 residues. The V gene's germline CDR1 is MNHEY and CDR2 SMNVEV (reference sequence). CDR3 amino acids: CASSLASNTEAFF. The CDR3 DNA follows: TGTGCCAGCAGTTTAGCCAGTAACACTGAAGCTTTCTTT.

This chain uses TRBV6-5 with TRBJ2-7, with TRBD2 matching 9 bases. The CDR3 covers 16 residues. The ends lost 0 bases at V and 3 bases at J; junction bases unmatched: 6. Germline loops: CDR1 MNHEY, CDR2 SVGAGI. The CDR3 loop reads CASSYSLAGLYYEQYF. CDR3 DNA: TGTGCCAGCAGTTACTCGCTAGCGGGACTTTACTACGAGCAGTACTTC.

V and J are TRBV11-1 and TRBJ1-2; 7 bases are a match to TRBD1. Unmatched junction bases numbered 10, after V lost 6 bases and J lost 6 bases. CDR1 SGHAT and CDR2 FQDESV come from the germline V gene (reference sequence). The CDR3 spans 14 residues. DNA for the CDR3: TGTGCCAGCAGTTTGTCCCAGGGGGTACATGGCTACACCTTC. Translated, it gives CASSLSQGVHGYTF.

The V gene is TRBV4-2, the J gene TRBJ2-7; TRBD2 is a possible D gene (5 bases). Trimming left V 3 bases short and J 7 bases short, with 22 bases between. Looked up from germline, CDR1 is LGHNA and CDR2 is YNFKEQ. This CDR3 contains 16 residues. CDR3 residues: CASSQPRGATPREQYF. CDR3 sequence (DNA): TGTGCCAGCAGCCAGCCTCGGGGTGCCACTCCGCGGGAGCAGTACTTC.

The chain employs TRBV5-4 and TRBJ2-1, with 11 nucleotides matching TRBD2. J was trimmed by 5 bases and V by 2 bases; bases with no gene match: 3. CDR1 is SGHNT and CDR2 is YYREEE in the germline V gene (reference sequence). This CDR3 comprises 15 residues. This CDR3 is CASSFSGGGNNEQFF. The DNA for the CDR3 is TGTGCCAGCAGCTTTAGCGGGGGGGGGAACAATGAGCAGTTCTTC.

CDR3 protein: CSVSRTGELYEQYF. CDR3 sequence (DNA): TGCAGCGTTTCTAGGACAGGGGAGTTGTACGAGCAGTACTTC. This chain joins TRBV29-1 and TRBJ2-7; 9 positions agree with TRBD1. After removal of 5 bases from V and 4 bases from J, the junction contained 9 bases not matched to a gene. CDR1 is SQVTM and CDR2 is ANQGSEA in the germline V gene. The CDR3 consists of 14 residues.

The rearrangement links TRBV7-2 to TRBJ2-5, with 7 bases aligning to TRBD1. The V segment lost 5 bases and the J segment 4 bases; nucleotides outside the gene matches: 7. The CDR3 spans 14 residues. Germline V gene sequence: CDR1 SGHTA, CDR2 FQGNSA. DNA for the CDR3: TGTGCCAGCAGCGTGACAGGGTGGGGAGAGACCCAGTACTTC. Its translation is CASSVTGWGETQYF.

This chain connects TRBV2 to TRBJ2-6; D is perhaps TRBD2 (6 bases). CDR3 length: 17 amino acids. In germline, CDR1 is SNHLY, CDR2 FYNNEI. Trimming took off 7 bases at V and 0 bases at J, with 16 bases between the two ends. CDR3 coding DNA: TGTGCCAGCAAGGGGAGGTTAATACTCTCTGGGGCCAACGTCCTGACTTTC. Its translation is CASKGRLILSGANVLTF.

The chain employs TRBV6-1 and TRBJ2-2; tentative D call: TRBD2 (6 bases). Trimming stripped 6 bases from V and 4 bases from J, with 9 bases between. This CDR3 is 13 amino acids long. Looked up from germline, CDR1 is MNHNS and CDR2 is SASEGT. The CDR3 bases are TGTGCCAGCAGCGCCGGGGGCACCGGGGAGCTGTTTTTT. Translated, it gives CASSAGGTGELFF.